This TCR beta chain emerged from a study of blood T cells in healthy people across ages. Then a second PCR, running roughly 7 to 11 cycles, was carried out with a sample-barcoded 5' primer and a J-beta primer mix. Every molecule of cDNA carried a tag from a template-switch adaptor with 12 random nucleotides. MiXCR was run by TCRdb on the 5' RACE reads, yielding one entry per CDR3 protein. The table records 1.4 million to 1.5 million distinct CDR3 sequences, 35% to 45% of them present only once. This CDR3 comprises 14 residues. Germline CDR1 is SQVTM and CDR2 is ANQGSEA. In this sample, this clonotype turned up a few times. Each donor was a healthy Caucasian individual from Russia, aged about 6 to 95. Donors gave 8.5 to 10 milliliters of peripheral blood apiece. Samples each had at least 6 micrograms of total RNA extracted.

The clonotype comes from a woman aged 18-35 years in good health. This rearrangement joins TRBV29-1 to TRBJ2-7, with D possibly TRBD1 on 5 matching bases. With the DNA end fitting TRBJ2-4 better, the J assignment may be wrong. Sequenced: blood. DNA of the CDR3: TGCAGCGTTGCAGGGTCCGACAAAACGACCATTCAGTACTTC. Translation: CSVAGSDKTTIQYF.